The T cell receptor beta chain described here comes from a study of T cells expressing NK-cell markers. Study in general: Just one sequenced donor of eight was HCMV-seronegative, while seven were seropositive.

Using the 5' RACE reads, TCRdb records one entry per CDR3 protein without DNA. This sample carries about 460,000 distinct CDR3 sequences, with roughly 1.4% going to the ten biggest clones. The CDR3 runs 16 residues. Per the germline V gene, CDR1 is LGHDT and CDR2 is YNNKEL (reference sequence). This chain links TRBV3-1 with TRBJ2-5; TCRdb returns TRBD2, unconfirmable since there is no DNA. Material: blood T cells: a sorted CD56 or NKG2C T cell subset, CD4+ or CD8+ T cells, or bulk PBMC T cells (not recorded which). The TCR comes from a woman in her forties or fifties in good health. CDR3 loop: CASSQAPGPRRETQYF.